A single sample is the source of the 12 T cell receptor beta chains below, sequenced in a study of shared clonotypes between healthy human individuals. The data were produced by immunoSEQ multiplex PCR, yet TCRdb's version contains in-frame clones alone and is incomplete. The repertoire holds 2,500,000 or so clones, roughly nine tenths seen once, with around 0.14% in the top ten. The sequenced material came from naive CD4+ T cells sorted from blood. Documented subset: CD45RA+ positively selected. The receptors were sampled from a young man in good health.

In the case of this clone: This sample includes further DNA sequences coding for the same CDR3. This sequence joins TRBV7-2 and TRBJ1-6, with D maybe TRBD1 (6 bases). The CDR3 runs to 13 residues. Deletions cut 5 bases from V and 9 bases from J, with 11 bases between. Germline V gene sequence: CDR1 SGHTA, CDR2 FQGNSA. The CDR3: CASSSDRSSPLHF. CDR3 bases: TGTGCCAGCAGCAGCGACAGGTCTTCACCCCTCCACTTT.

The chain carries TRBV7-6 and TRBJ2-1; weak D call: TRBD1 (5 bases). V was clipped by 5 bases and J by 8 bases, with 13 bases between them. This CDR3 is 13 amino acids long. The germline V gene encodes CDR1 SGHVS and CDR2 FNYEAQ. CDR3: CASSPPQGDEQFF. The CDR3 bases are TGTGCCAGCAGCCCCCCCCAGGGCGATGAGCAGTTCTTC.

The chain combines TRBV5-1 with TRBJ2-7; no clear D. The V and J ends lost 0 bases and 6 bases respectively, with 10 bases between them. The CDR3 runs 13 residues. Germline lookup yields CDR1 SGHRS and CDR2 YFSETQ. The CDR3 loop reads CASSLERYGEQYF. CDR3 nucleotides: TGCGCCAGCAGCTTGGAAAGGTATGGCGAGCAGTACTTC.

The chain employs TRBV18 and TRBJ2-3; D gene unclear. Germline-derived CDR1 and CDR2 are KGHSH and LQKENI. V was pared by 0 bases and J by 2 bases, with 6 bases between. This CDR3 has 14 residues. This chain's CDR3 is CASSPPRYTDTQYF. The CDR3 DNA is TGTGCCAGCTCACCACCCAGATACACAGATACGCAGTATTTT.

The V call is TRBV28, the J call TRBJ2-5; D not certain. This CDR3 has 15 residues. Trimming took 1 base from V and 0 from J, leaving 9 bases between them. Germline CDR1 MDHEN, CDR2 SYDVKM. The CDR3 here is CASSLFWADQETQYF. The CDR3, as DNA: TGTGCCAGCAGTTTATTTTGGGCCGACCAAGAGACCCAGTACTTC.

This chain uses TRBV29-1 with TRBJ2-1; TRBD2 is a possible D gene (6 bases). Germline CDR1 SQVTM, CDR2 ANQGSEA. The ends were cut back, 4 bases at V and 3 bases at J, with 16 bases in the middle. This CDR3 contains 15 residues. CDR3 DNA: TGCAGCGTTGGAAGGGACTCCCTCAACTACAATGAGCAGTTCTTC. This translates into CSVGRDSLNYNEQFF.

A few counts support this clone. This sample also contains other DNA sequences that code for the same CDR3. The chain is built from TRBV18 and TRBJ1-1; D is possibly TRBD1 (5 bases). Germline-derived CDR1 and CDR2 are KGHSH and LQKENI. The CDR3 has 13 residues. Trimming pared 5 bases from V and 2 bases from J, leaving 9 bases between. Here the CDR3 DNA reads TGTGCCAGCTCATCTACAGGAAACACTGAAGCTTTCTTT. Translation gives CASSSTGNTEAFF.

This clone occurred once. The same CDR3 is also encoded by other DNA sequences in this sample. DNA of the CDR3: TGTGCCAGCGGGGGGTCACCCCTCCACTTT. It specifies CASGGSPLHF. The chain is built from TRBV7-9 and TRBJ1-6; possibly TRBD1 for D (5 bases). V dropped 8 bases and J dropped 10 bases, with 6 bases sitting between them. This CDR3 has 10 amino acids. The germline V gene encodes CDR1 SEHNR and CDR2 FQNEAQ (reference sequence). Full variable domain (rest looked up from reference TRBV7-9 and TRBJ1-6): DTGVSQNPRHKITKRGQNVTFRCDPISEHNRLYWYRQTLGQGPEFLTYFQNEAQLEKSRLLSDRFSAERPKGSFSTLEIQRTEQGDSAMYLCASGGSPLHFGNGTRLTVT.

Points on this clone: Other DNA sequences in this specimen translate into the identical CDR3. The rearrangement uses TRBV29-1 and TRBJ1-4; 7 bases are a match to TRBD1. CDR3 length: 13 residues. Unmatched junction bases numbered 3, after V lost 3 bases and J lost 5 bases. The germline V gene encodes CDR1 SQVTM and CDR2 ANQGSEA. As DNA, the CDR3 is TGCAGCGTTGAGGACAGGACAAATGAAAAACTGTTTTTT. This translates into CSVEDRTNEKLFF.

This clone was seen only a few times. The chain carries TRBV29-1 and TRBJ1-1, with D uncertain. The germline V gene has CDR1 SQVTM and CDR2 ANQGSEA. The CDR3 is made up of 13 amino acids. V lost 0 bases, J lost 1 base, and 6 bases lay in between. The CDR3 nucleotides read TGCAGCGTTGAAGATCCATGGAACACTGAAGCTTTCTTT. Its translation is CSVEDPWNTEAFF.

A single count supports this clone. Other DNA sequences of this sample code for an identical CDR3. This rearrangement joins TRBV19 to TRBJ1-5, with D uncertain. Trimming took 7 bases from V and 2 from J, leaving 9 bases between them. The CDR3 spans 13 residues. Germline assignment: CDR1 LNHDA and CDR2 SQIVND (reference sequence). The CDR3, as DNA: TGTGCCAGTACCAGGACTGGCAATCAGCCCCAGCATTTT. Protein sequence: CASTRTGNQPQHF.

The rearrangement joins TRBV7-2 to TRBJ2-7; 10 nucleotides align to TRBD2. Germline-derived CDR1 and CDR2 are SGHTA and FQGNSA. The CDR3 runs 18 residues. J lost 4 bases, V lost 1 base, and 13 bases had no gene match. Here the CDR3 reads CASSLEAGGPSKVYEQYF. The CDR3, as DNA: TGTGCCAGCAGCTTAGAAGCGGGAGGGCCCTCGAAGGTATACGAGCAGTACTTC.